The TCR beta chain under discussion was sequenced for a study of glioma-infiltrating T cells. Notes on the study in general: Non-neoplastic patients had below-expected tissue-blood divergence, while all gliomas exceeded expectation. Very few CDR3 sequences were shared between tissue and blood.

Using RNA template, CDR3s of TCR alpha and beta were amplified with iRepertoire arm-PCR. For one-step reverse transcription and amplification, 100-400 ng of tissue mRNA or PBMC total RNA was used. TCRdb re-derived calls from the multiplex PCR reads in MiXCR, one entry per CDR3 protein. Altogether around 90,000 distinct CDR3 sequences are present, approximately 42% being singletons, with the ten largest covering roughly two fifths. The CDR3 extends over 12 amino acids. Germline V CDR1 and CDR2: SEHNR, FQNEAQ (reference sequence). Trimming took 8 bases from V and 0 from J, leaving 6 bases between them. This clonotype was counted ten times or more. Its specificity is not known.

The sequence was obtained from a human donor with low-grade glioma or glioblastoma, undergoing nonglioma brain surgery, or in good health (not recorded which). The gene calls are TRBV7-9 and TRBJ2-3; unclear D gene. The sample comprised glioma tissue, nonneoplastic brain tissue, or PBMCs (not recorded which). CDR3 region: CASGRSTDTQYF. The CDR3, as DNA: TGTGCCAGCGGTCGCAGCACAGATACGCAGTATTTT.